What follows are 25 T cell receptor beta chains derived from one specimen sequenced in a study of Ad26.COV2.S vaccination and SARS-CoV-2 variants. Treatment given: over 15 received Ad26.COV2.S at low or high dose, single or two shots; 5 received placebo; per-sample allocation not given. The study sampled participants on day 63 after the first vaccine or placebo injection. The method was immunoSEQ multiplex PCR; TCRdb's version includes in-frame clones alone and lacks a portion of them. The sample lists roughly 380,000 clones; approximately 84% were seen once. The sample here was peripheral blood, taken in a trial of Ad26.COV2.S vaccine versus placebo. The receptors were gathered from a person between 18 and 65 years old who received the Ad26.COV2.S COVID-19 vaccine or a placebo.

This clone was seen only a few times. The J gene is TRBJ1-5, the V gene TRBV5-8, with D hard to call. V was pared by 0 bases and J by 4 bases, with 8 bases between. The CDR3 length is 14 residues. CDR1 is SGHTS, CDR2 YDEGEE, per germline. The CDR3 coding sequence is TGTGCCAGCAGCTTGGGGCAAAGGAATCAGCCCCAGCATTTT. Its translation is CASSLGQRNQPQHF.

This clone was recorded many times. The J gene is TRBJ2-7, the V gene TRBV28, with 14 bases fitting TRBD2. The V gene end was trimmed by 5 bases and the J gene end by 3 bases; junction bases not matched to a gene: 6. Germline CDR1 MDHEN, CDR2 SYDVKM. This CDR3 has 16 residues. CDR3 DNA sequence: TGTGCCAGCAGTCCGCTGGGACTAGCGGGAGTCTACGAGCAGTACTTC. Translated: CASSPLGLAGVYEQYF.

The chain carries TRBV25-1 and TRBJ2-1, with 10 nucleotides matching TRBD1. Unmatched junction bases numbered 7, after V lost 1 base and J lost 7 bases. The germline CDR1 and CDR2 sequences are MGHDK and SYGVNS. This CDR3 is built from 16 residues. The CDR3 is CASSEFTGQGGNEQFF. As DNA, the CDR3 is TGTGCCAGCAGTGAATTTACTGGACAGGGGGGAAATGAGCAGTTCTTC. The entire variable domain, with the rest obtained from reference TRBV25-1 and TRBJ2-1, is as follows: EADIYQTPRYLVIGTGKKITLECSQTMGHDKMYWYQQDPGMELHLIHYSYGVNSTEKGDLSSESTVSRIRTEHFPLTLESARPSHTSQYLCASSEFTGQGGNEQFFGPGTRLTVL.

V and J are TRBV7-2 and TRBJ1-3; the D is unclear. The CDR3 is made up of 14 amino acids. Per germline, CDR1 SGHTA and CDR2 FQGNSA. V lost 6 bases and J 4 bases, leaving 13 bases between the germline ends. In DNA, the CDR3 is TGTGCCAGCAGGCGAAGTACACTCGGAAACACCATATATTTT. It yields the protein CASRRSTLGNTIYF. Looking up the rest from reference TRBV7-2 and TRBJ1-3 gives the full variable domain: GAGVSQSPSNKVTEKGKDVELRCDPISGHTALYWYRQSLGQGLEFLIYFQGNSAPDKSGLPSDRFSAERTGGSVSTLTIQRTQQEDSAVYLCASRRSTLGNTIYFGEGSWLTVV.

CDR3 amino acids: CASSQGSQGAPYF. The CDR3 DNA reads TGCGCCAGCAGCCAAGGCAGTCAGGGGGCGCCGTACTTC. The chain joins TRBV4-3 to TRBJ2-7; 8 bases line up with TRBD1. Trimming cost V 1 base and J 12 bases; bases outside gene matches: 8. The germline CDR1 and CDR2 sequences are LGHNA and YSLEER. This CDR3 has 13 amino acids.

The DNA of the CDR3 is TGTGCCAGCAGCCAGGGCACAGGGGGTAATACTGAAGCTTTCTTT. It specifies CASSQGTGGNTEAFF. The chain uses TRBV27 and TRBJ1-1; 8 bases agree with TRBD1. After removal of 6 bases from V and 5 bases from J, the junction contained 11 bases not matched to a gene. The germline V gene has CDR1 MNHEY and CDR2 SMNVEV (reference sequence). The CDR3 consists of 15 residues.

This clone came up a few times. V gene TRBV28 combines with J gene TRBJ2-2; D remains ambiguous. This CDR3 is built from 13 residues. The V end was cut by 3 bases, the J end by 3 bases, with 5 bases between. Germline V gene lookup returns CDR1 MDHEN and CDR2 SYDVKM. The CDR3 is CASSFLDTGELFF. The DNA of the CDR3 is TGTGCCAGCAGTTTTTTGGACACCGGGGAGCTGTTTTTT. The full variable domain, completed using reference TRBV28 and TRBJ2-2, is DVKVTQSSRYLVKRTGEKVFLECVQDMDHENMFWYRQDPGLGLRLIYFSYDVKMKEKGDIPEGYSVSREKKERFSLILESASTNQTSMYLCASSFLDTGELFFGEGSRLTVL.

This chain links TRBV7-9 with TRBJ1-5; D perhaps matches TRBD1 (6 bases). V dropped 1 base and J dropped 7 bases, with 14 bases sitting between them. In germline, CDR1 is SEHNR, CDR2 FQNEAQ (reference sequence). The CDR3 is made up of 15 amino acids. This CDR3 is CASSLDAGGGQPQHF. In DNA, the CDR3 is TGTGCCAGCAGCTTAGACGCCGGGGGCGGACAGCCCCAGCATTTT.

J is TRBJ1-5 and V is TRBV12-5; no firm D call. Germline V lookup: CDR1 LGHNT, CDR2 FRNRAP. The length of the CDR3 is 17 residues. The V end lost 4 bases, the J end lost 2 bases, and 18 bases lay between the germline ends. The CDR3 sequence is CASGWTTLAHGNQPQHF. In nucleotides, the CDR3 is TGTGCTAGTGGTTGGACCACGCTGGCCCACGGCAATCAGCCCCAGCATTTT. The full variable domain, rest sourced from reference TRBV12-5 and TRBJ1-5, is DARVTQTPRHKVTEMGQEVTMRCQPILGHNTVFWYRQTMMQGLELLAYFRNRAPLDDSGMPKDRFSAEMPDATLATLKIQPSEPRDSAVYFCASGWTTLAHGNQPQHFGDGTRLSIL.

CDR3 protein: CASSLVSLNTEAFF. CDR3 in DNA: TGTGCCAGCAGCTTAGTCTCCTTGAACACTGAAGCTTTCTTT. The chain carries TRBV11-2 and TRBJ1-1; D is unresolved. The CDR3 consists of 14 residues. Germline values: CDR1 SGHAT, CDR2 FQNNGV. V was clipped by 1 base and J by 0 bases, with 6 bases between them. The full variable domain, rest sourced from reference TRBV11-2 and TRBJ1-1, is EAGVAQSPRYKIIEKRQSVAFWCNPISGHATLYWYQQILGQGPKLLIQFQNNGVVDDSQLPKDRFSAERLKGVDSTLKIQPAKLEDSAVYLCASSLVSLNTEAFFGQGTRLTVV.

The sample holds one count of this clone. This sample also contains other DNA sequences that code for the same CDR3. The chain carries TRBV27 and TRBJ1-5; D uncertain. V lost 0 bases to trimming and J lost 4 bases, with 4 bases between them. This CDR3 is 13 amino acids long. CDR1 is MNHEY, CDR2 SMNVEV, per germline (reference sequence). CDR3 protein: CASSLSSNQPQHF. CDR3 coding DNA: TGTGCCAGCAGTTTATCCTCAAATCAGCCCCAGCATTTT.

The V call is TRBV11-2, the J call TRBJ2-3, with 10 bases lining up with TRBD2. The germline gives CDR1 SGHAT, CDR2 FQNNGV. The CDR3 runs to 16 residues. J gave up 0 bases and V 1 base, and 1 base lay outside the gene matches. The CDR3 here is CASSLVSGGSTDTQYF. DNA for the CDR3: TGTGCCAGCAGCTTAGTTAGCGGGGGGAGCACAGATACGCAGTATTTT.

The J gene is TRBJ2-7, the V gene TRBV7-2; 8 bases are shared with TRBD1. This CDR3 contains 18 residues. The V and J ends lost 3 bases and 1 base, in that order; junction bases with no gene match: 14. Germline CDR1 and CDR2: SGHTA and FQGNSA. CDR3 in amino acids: CASSFGQGSRLRSYEQYF. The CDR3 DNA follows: TGTGCCAGCAGCTTCGGACAGGGTAGCCGCCTAAGGTCCTACGAGCAGTACTTC.

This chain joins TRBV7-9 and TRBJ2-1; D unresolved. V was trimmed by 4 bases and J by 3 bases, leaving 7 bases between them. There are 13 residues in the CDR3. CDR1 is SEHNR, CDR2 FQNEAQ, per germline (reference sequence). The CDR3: CASSSPSYNEQFF. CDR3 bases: TGTGCCAGCAGCTCCCCAAGCTACAATGAGCAGTTCTTC.

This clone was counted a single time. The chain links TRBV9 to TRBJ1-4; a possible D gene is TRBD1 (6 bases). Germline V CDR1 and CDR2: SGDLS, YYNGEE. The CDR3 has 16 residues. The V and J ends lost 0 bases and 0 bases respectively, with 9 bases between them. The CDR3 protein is CASSVAPGATNEKLFF. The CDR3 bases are TGTGCCAGCAGCGTAGCGCCAGGGGCAACTAATGAAAAACTGTTTTTT.

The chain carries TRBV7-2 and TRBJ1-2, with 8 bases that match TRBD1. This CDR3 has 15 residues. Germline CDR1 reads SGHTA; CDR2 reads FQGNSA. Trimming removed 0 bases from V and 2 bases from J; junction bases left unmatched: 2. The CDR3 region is CASSLARDRNYGYTF. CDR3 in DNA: TGTGCCAGCAGCTTAGCGCGGGACAGGAACTATGGCTACACCTTC. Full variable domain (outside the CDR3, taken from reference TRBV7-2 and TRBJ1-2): GAGVSQSPSNKVTEKGKDVELRCDPISGHTALYWYRQSLGQGLEFLIYFQGNSAPDKSGLPSDRFSAERTGGSVSTLTIQRTQQEDSAVYLCASSLARDRNYGYTFGSGTRLTVV.

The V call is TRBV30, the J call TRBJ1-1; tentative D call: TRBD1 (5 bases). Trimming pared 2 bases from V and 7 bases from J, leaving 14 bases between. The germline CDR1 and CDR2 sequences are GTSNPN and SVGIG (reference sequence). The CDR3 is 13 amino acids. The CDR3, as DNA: TGTGCCTGGAGTTTTGGGGGAACAATTGAAGCTTTCTTT. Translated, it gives CAWSFGGTIEAFF.

The CDR3 spells CASSYPPDYEQYF. Written as DNA, the CDR3 is TGTGCCAGCAGCTATCCTCCCGACTACGAGCAGTACTTC. The chain combines TRBV11-2 with TRBJ2-7; D is ambiguous. CDR3 length: 13 residues. Looked up from germline, CDR1 is SGHAT and CDR2 is FQNNGV. V lost 4 bases to trimming and J lost 3 bases, with 10 bases between them.

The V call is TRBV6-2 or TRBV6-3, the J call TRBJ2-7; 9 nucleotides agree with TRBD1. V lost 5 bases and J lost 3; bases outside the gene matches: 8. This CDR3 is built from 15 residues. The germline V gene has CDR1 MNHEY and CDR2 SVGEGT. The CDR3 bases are TGTGCCAGCAGTGTTCCGGGACAGGGATTCTACGAGCAGTACTTC. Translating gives CASSVPGQGFYEQYF.

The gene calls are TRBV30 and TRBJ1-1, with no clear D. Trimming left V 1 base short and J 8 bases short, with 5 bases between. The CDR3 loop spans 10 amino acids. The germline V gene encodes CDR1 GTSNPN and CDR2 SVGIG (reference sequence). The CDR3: CAWSEREAFF. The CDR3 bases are TGTGCCTGGAGTGAGAGGGAAGCTTTCTTT.

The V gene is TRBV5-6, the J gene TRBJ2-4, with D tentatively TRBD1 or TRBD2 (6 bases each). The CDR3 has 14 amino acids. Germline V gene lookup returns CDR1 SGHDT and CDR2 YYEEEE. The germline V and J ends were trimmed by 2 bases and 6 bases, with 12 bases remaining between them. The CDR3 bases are TGTGCCAGCAGCTTACAAGGAGGGGGAAACATTCAGTACTTC. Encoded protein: CASSLQGGGNIQYF.

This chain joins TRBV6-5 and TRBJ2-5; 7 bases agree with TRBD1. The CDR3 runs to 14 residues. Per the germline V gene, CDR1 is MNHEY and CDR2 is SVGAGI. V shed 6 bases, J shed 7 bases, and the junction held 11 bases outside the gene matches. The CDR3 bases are TGTGCCAGCAGCAACAGGGGTCCGGTGGCGACCCAGTACTTC. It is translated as CASSNRGPVATQYF.

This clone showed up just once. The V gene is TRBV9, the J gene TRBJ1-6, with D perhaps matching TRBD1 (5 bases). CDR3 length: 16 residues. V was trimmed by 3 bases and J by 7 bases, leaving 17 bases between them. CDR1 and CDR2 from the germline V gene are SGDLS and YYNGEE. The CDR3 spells CASSAKAGSRNSPLHF. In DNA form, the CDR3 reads TGTGCCAGCAGCGCCAAGGCAGGGTCTCGGAATTCACCCCTCCACTTT.

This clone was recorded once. The CDR3 loop is CASSLRAGARYEQYF. CDR3 DNA: TGTGCCAGTAGTCTGCGGGCCGGGGCTAGGTACGAGCAGTACTTC. The chain couples TRBV19 to TRBJ2-7; possibly TRBD1 or TRBD2 for D (5 bases each). This CDR3 has 15 amino acids. Germline-derived CDR1 and CDR2 are LNHDA and SQIVND (reference sequence). The ends were cut back, 5 bases at V and 4 bases at J, with 18 bases in the middle. Drawing the rest from reference TRBV19 and TRBJ2-7, the complete variable domain is DGGITQSPKYLFRKEGQNVTLSCEQNLNHDAMYWYRQDPGQGLRLIYYSQIVNDFQKGDIAEGYSVSREKKESFPLTVTSAQKNPTAFYLCASSLRAGARYEQYFGPGTRLTVT.

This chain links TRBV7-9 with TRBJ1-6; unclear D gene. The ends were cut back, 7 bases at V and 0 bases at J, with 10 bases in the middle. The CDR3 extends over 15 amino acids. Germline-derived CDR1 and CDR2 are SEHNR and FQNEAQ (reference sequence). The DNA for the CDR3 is TGTGCCAGCACCCCGGGGAGCTCCTATAATTCACCCCTCCACTTT. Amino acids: CASTPGSSYNSPLHF.